A single sample gave rise to the 6 T cell receptor beta chains below, sequenced in a study of beta chain features in type 1 diabetes. cDNA synthesis used the whole RNA isolate, giving expressed TCRB sequences. The method was immunoSEQ multiplex PCR; TCRdb's version includes in-frame clones alone and lacks a portion of them. Here the sample spans about 620,000 clones, roughly 15% being singletons. The specimen sequenced was naive CD4+ T cells from blood. The receptors shown here come from a man between 18 and 35 years old in good health.

This clone was detected a few times. Other nucleotide sequences from this sample produce the same CDR3. The CDR3 nucleotides are TGTGCCTGGAGTGTAGGAGAGACCCAGTACTTC. It is translated as CAWSVGETQYF. V is TRBV30 and J is TRBJ2-5; no reliable D call. The CDR3 has 11 amino acids. Germline V gene lookup returns CDR1 GTSNPN and CDR2 SVGIG (reference sequence). Between the trimmed V and J ends, which lost 0 bases and 4 bases, there was a span of 3 bases.

The chain combines TRBV4-1 with TRBJ1-2, with D hard to call. This CDR3 is 13 amino acids long. Looked up from germline, CDR1 is MGHRA and CDR2 is YSYEKL. Trimming took 4 bases from V and 4 from J, leaving 10 bases between them. The chain's CDR3 is CASSPQDFYGYTF. Here the CDR3 DNA reads TGCGCCAGCAGCCCGCAGGACTTCTATGGCTACACCTTC.

The rearrangement links TRBV7-3 to TRBJ2-1, with D perhaps matching TRBD2 (6 bases). Looked up from germline, CDR1 is SGHTA and CDR2 is FQGTGA. CDR3 size: 17 residues. V gave up 3 bases and J gave up 0 bases, with 15 bases separating them. This CDR3 reads CASSFKLAVGSYNEQFF. The CDR3 DNA is TGTGCCAGCAGCTTCAAACTAGCAGTGGGCTCCTACAATGAGCAGTTCTTC.

This clone was detected only a few times. This chain links TRBV5-4 with TRBJ1-4, with D unresolved. Germline V CDR1 and CDR2: SGHNT, YYREEE (reference sequence). This CDR3 comprises 14 residues. Trimming pared 0 bases from V and 2 bases from J, leaving 5 bases between. DNA for the CDR3: TGTGCCAGCAGCTTGGTGGGGACTAATGAAAAACTGTTTTTT. It yields the protein CASSLVGTNEKLFF.

The CDR3: CASSHPGGGSKQQYF. The CDR3 DNA follows: TGCGCCAGCAGCCACCCCGGCGGGGGGAGTAAACAGCAGTACTTC. The chain uses TRBV4-1 and TRBJ2-7; 8 positions agree with TRBD2. V lost 3 bases, J lost 8 bases, and 12 bases stayed unmatched. CDR1 MGHRA and CDR2 YSYEKL come from the germline V gene. The CDR3 consists of 15 residues.

Remarks on this clone: Other DNA sequences of this sample code for an identical CDR3. CDR3 nucleotide sequence: TGCGCCAGCAGCTTGGCCACAGCTCAAGAGACCCAGTACTTC. Its protein product is CASSLATAQETQYF. V and J are TRBV5-1 and TRBJ2-5; D is undetermined. The V gene's germline CDR1 is SGHRS and CDR2 YFSETQ. Trimming pared 0 bases from V and 2 bases from J, leaving 8 bases between. The CDR3 has 14 amino acids.